The 30 T cell receptor beta chains listed next were all sequenced from one sample in a study of beta chain features in type 1 diabetes. Study observations and caveats: Significant though moderate, a shortening of TCRB CDR3s appeared in all four CD4+ subsets of Type 1 diabetes patients.

The isolated RNA, all of it, was reverse transcribed, so expressed TCRB transcripts were what got sequenced. The method was immunoSEQ multiplex PCR; TCRdb's version includes in-frame clones alone and lacks a portion of them. The sample lists about 650,000 clones; under 15% were seen once. Their cognate antigens are unknown. Sequencing used naive CD4+ T cells from blood. These receptors were obtained from a man aged 30 to 39 with type 1 diabetes.

This clone was recorded a few times. The sample contains more than one DNA sequence encoding this CDR3. The chain joins TRBV7-9 to TRBJ1-5, with D hard to call. The germline gives CDR1 SEHNR, CDR2 FQNEAQ (reference sequence). The CDR3 spans 13 residues. V shed 3 bases and J shed 4 bases, with 7 bases lying between them. CDR3 protein: CASSFSGNQPQHF. CDR3 DNA sequence: TGTGCCAGCAGCTTTTCTGGGAATCAGCCCCAGCATTTT.

The chain has TRBV6-6 and TRBJ1-1; D ambiguous. V was pared by 4 bases and J by 5 bases, with 11 bases between. The CDR3 runs 13 residues. Germline V gene lookup returns CDR1 MNHNY and CDR2 SVGAGI (reference sequence). The CDR3 bases are TGTGCCAGCAGTTCATATGATGGGACTGAAGCTTTCTTT. Its translation is CASSSYDGTEAFF.

Concerning this clone itself: Distinct nucleotide sequences in the sample also encode this CDR3. J is TRBJ2-3 and V is TRBV4-3, with 9 bases lining up with TRBD1. Trimming at V came to 3 bases and at J to 3 bases, leaving 4 bases not matched to a gene. Germline V CDR1 and CDR2: LGHNA, YSLEER. The CDR3 runs to 15 residues. The CDR3 coding sequence is TGCGCCAGCAGCCATCCGGGACAGGGAACAGATACGCAGTATTTT. The encoded protein is CASSHPGQGTDTQYF.

This chain joins TRBV28 and TRBJ2-7; the D is unclear. This CDR3 has 13 amino acids. Germline-derived CDR1 and CDR2 are MDHEN and SYDVKM. Between the trimmed V and J ends, which lost 3 bases and 2 bases, there was a span of 8 bases. The chain's CDR3 is CASSLYSPYEQYF. For the CDR3, the DNA is TGTGCCAGCAGTTTGTACAGCCCCTACGAGCAGTACTTC.

Note on this clone: The sample has other DNA sequences that encode this CDR3 too. V gene TRBV7-2 combines with J gene TRBJ2-3; 8 nucleotides agree with TRBD1. The CDR3 contains 16 residues. The trim removed 0 bases at V and 3 bases at J, leaving 5 bases unmatched. The V gene's germline CDR1 is SGHTA and CDR2 FQGNSA. CDR3 nucleotides: TGTGCCAGCAGCTTAGCGCCAGGGGGCGGGACAGATACGCAGTATTTT. It is translated as CASSLAPGGGTDTQYF.

This clone turned up a few times. This chain connects TRBV14 to TRBJ2-5; no reliable D call. This CDR3 has 14 residues. Germline V lookup: CDR1 SGHDN, CDR2 FVKESK. Trimming stripped 0 bases from V and 4 bases from J, with 9 bases between. In nucleotides, the CDR3 is TGTGCCAGCAGCCAAGATGGGAAAGGAGAGACCCAGTACTTC. Translated, it gives CASSQDGKGETQYF.

The chain uses TRBV21-1 and TRBJ1-4. TRBV21-1 is a pseudogene. This CDR3 comprises 16 residues. The CDR3 sequence: CASSRRFQPTNEKLFF. CDR3 in DNA: TGTGCCAGCAGTAGGAGGTTTCAGCCAACTAATGAAAAACTGTTTTTT.

Comment on this clone: At the DNA level, this CDR3 is encoded by other sequences in the same sample as well. This chain connects TRBV11-2 to TRBJ2-5; no reliable D call. This CDR3 has 14 amino acids. V lost 1 base and J lost 2, with 8 bases in between. The germline V gene has CDR1 SGHAT and CDR2 FQNNGV. In DNA form, the CDR3 reads TGTGCCAGCAGCTTAGTTGGCGGTCAAGAGACCCAGTACTTC. Its protein product is CASSLVGGQETQYF.

In its sample, this clone was seen a few times. The chain combines TRBV18 with TRBJ2-4; D is perhaps TRBD1 (6 bases). V lost 6 bases, J lost 2 bases, and 14 bases lay in between. This CDR3 has 15 residues. Germline loops: CDR1 KGHSH, CDR2 LQKENI. The CDR3 protein is CASSPSGESKNIQYF. The DNA for the CDR3 is TGTGCCAGCTCCCCGTCAGGGGAATCCAAAAACATTCAGTACTTC.

This clone was seen only a few times. The gene calls are TRBV27 and TRBJ2-7; D may be TRBD1 or TRBD2 (6 bases each). The CDR3 runs 15 residues. V shed 2 bases and J shed 1 base, with 12 bases lying between them. The germline V gene has CDR1 MNHEY and CDR2 SMNVEV (reference sequence). CDR3 sequence reads: CASSLPGATSYEQYF. The CDR3 DNA reads as TGTGCCAGCAGTTTACCGGGGGCTACGTCCTACGAGCAGTACTTC.

This clone occurred a few times. The chain combines TRBV5-6 with TRBJ2-7; TRBD1 agrees at 9 bases. Germline V CDR1 and CDR2: SGHDT, YYEEEE. Trimming took 0 bases from V and 3 from J; bases not matched to a gene: 7. The CDR3 consists of 16 residues. This CDR3 is CASSLGLGQGFYEQYF. CDR3 DNA: TGTGCCAGCAGCTTGGGACTGGGACAGGGATTCTACGAGCAGTACTTC.

This clone occurred a few times. The chain couples TRBV5-1 to TRBJ1-4, with D possibly being TRBD1 (6 bases). CDR3 length: 14 amino acids. Per the germline V gene, CDR1 is SGHRS and CDR2 is YFSETQ. The germline V and J ends were trimmed by 2 bases and 8 bases, with 13 bases remaining between them. The CDR3 DNA sequence: TGCGCCAGCAGCTTTTCGGCAGGGGAGGAAAAACTGTTTTTT. This gives the protein CASSFSAGEEKLFF.

The chain carries TRBV30 and TRBJ2-7; the D is unclear. This CDR3 is built from 13 residues. The germline V and J ends were trimmed by 0 bases and 5 bases, with 11 bases remaining between them. The germline CDR1 and CDR2 sequences are GTSNPN and SVGIG (reference sequence). CDR3 DNA: TGTGCCTGGAGTGTACGTAACAGCCACGAGCAGTACTTC. Residues: CAWSVRNSHEQYF.

This clone came up a few times. This chain uses TRBV12-5 with TRBJ2-4; 7 bases fit TRBD1. The CDR3 is 13 amino acids. After removal of 1 base from V and 16 bases from J, the junction contained 10 bases not matched to a gene. The V gene's germline CDR1 is LGHNT and CDR2 FRNRAP. For the CDR3, the DNA is TGTGCTAGTGGTTTGGGAGGACAGGATAGGGTTTACTTC. Its translation: CASGLGGQDRVYF.

The J gene is TRBJ1-1, the V gene TRBV29-1; perhaps TRBD1 as D (6 bases). The germline V gene encodes CDR1 SQVTM and CDR2 ANQGSEA. Trimming removed 8 bases at V and 0 bases at J, with 13 bases between. This CDR3 has 13 residues. The CDR3 coding sequence is TGCAGCCTCTCAGGGGTAATGAACACTGAAGCTTTCTTT. As protein: CSLSGVMNTEAFF.

This chain links TRBV2 with TRBJ1-4, with 8 bases matching TRBD1. The length of the CDR3 is 14 residues. Germline CDR1 is SNHLY and CDR2 is FYNNEI. The V segment lost 5 bases and the J segment 6 bases; nucleotides outside the gene matches: 5. In DNA, the CDR3 is TGTGCCAGCAGTACCGACAGGGGAGATGAAAAACTGTTTTTT. It yields the protein CASSTDRGDEKLFF.

This clone was observed once. The chain combines TRBV7-9 with TRBJ2-3; D is tentatively TRBD1 or TRBD2 (6 bases each). Per the germline V gene, CDR1 is SEHNR and CDR2 is FQNEAQ (reference sequence). The ends were cut back, 2 bases at V and 3 bases at J, with 15 bases in the middle. The CDR3 sequence is 16 residues long. In DNA, the CDR3 is TGTGCCAGCAGCTTAAGTCGGGGGCGTGGTACAGATACGCAGTATTTT. It codes for CASSLSRGRGTDTQYF.

This rearrangement joins TRBV6-1 to TRBJ1-5; no clear D gene. The CDR3 length is 13 residues. Germline V lookup: CDR1 MNHNS, CDR2 SASEGT. V lost 0 bases and J lost 6, with 6 bases in between. The CDR3 region is CASSEARSQPQHF. CDR3 DNA: TGTGCCAGCAGTGAAGCAAGGAGTCAGCCCCAGCATTTT.

This clone showed up just a few times. The V and J genes are TRBV5-1 and TRBJ2-1; D unresolved. The length of the CDR3 is 15 residues. Germline values: CDR1 SGHRS, CDR2 YFSETQ. Trimming removed 4 bases from V and 0 bases from J, with 11 bases in between. The CDR3 sequence: CASSEQASSYNEQFF. The CDR3 DNA follows: TGCGCCAGCAGCGAGCAGGCGAGCTCCTACAATGAGCAGTTCTTC.

The V and J genes are TRBV11-2 and TRBJ2-7; D remains ambiguous. The CDR3 extends over 11 amino acids. The germline V gene encodes CDR1 SGHAT and CDR2 FQNNGV. V gave up 1 base and J gave up 6 bases, with 4 bases separating them. CDR3 in DNA: TGTGCCAGCAGCTTAGCTCGCGAGCAGTACTTC. Translation: CASSLAREQYF.

This clone was seen a handful of times. The chain combines TRBV6-1 with TRBJ1-5; 10 nucleotides match TRBD1. The CDR3 spans 12 residues. Germline V gives CDR1 MNHNS, CDR2 SASEGT. Trimming cost V 8 bases and J 7 bases; bases outside gene matches: 2. CDR3 sequence (DNA): TGTGCCAGCGGACAGGGGGGCCAGCCCCAGCATTTT. Protein sequence: CASGQGGQPQHF.

The rearrangement uses TRBV7-6 and TRBJ1-4, with D unclear. Germline V gene lookup returns CDR1 SGHVS and CDR2 FNYEAQ. V dropped 4 bases and J dropped 8 bases, with 11 bases sitting between them. The CDR3 totals 13 residues. The CDR3 loop is CASSSSNWEKLFF. The CDR3 nucleotides read TGTGCCAGCAGCTCTTCCAATTGGGAAAAACTGTTTTTT.

This clone was counted a few times. CDR3 sequence (DNA): TGCGCCAGCAGCCAAGATCGGAGGGGGACGGTCACCGGGGAGCTGTTTTTT. Its translation is CASSQDRRGTVTGELFF. This chain joins TRBV4-1 and TRBJ2-2; D may be TRBD1 or TRBD2 (6 bases each). The ends were cut back, 0 bases at V and 4 bases at J, with 15 bases in the middle. The CDR3 contains 17 residues. Germline assignment: CDR1 MGHRA and CDR2 YSYEKL.

In the case of this clone: The CDR3 end shows no conserved phenylalanine or tryptophan, and so a read error is likely. The limits of the CDR3 on the DNA are not certain, so only TCRdb's listed CDR3 is given. The rearrangement links TRBV28 to TRBJ1-2. The CDR3 spans 11 residues, counting both ends. Germline values: CDR1 MDHEN, CDR2 SYDVKM. Here the CDR3 reads CASSSPPAAVL.

The chain employs TRBV18 and TRBJ1-1; D remains unclear. CDR3 length: 17 amino acids. Germline V lookup: CDR1 KGHSH, CDR2 LQKENI. V lost 4 bases, J lost 0 bases, and 18 bases lay in between. CDR3 sequence reads: CASSQFTPGNMNTEAFF. The CDR3 region has the DNA TGTGCCAGCTCACAATTTACTCCGGGCAACATGAACACTGAAGCTTTCTTT. The whole variable domain, remainder taken from reference TRBV18 and TRBJ1-1, is NAGVMQNPRHLVRRRGQEARLRCSPMKGHSHVYWYRQLPEEGLKFMVYLQKENIIDESGMPKERFSAEFPKEGPSILRIQQVVRGDSAAYFCASSQFTPGNMNTEAFFGQGTRLTVV.

The chain joins TRBV27 to TRBJ2-7; D may correspond to TRBD1 or TRBD2 (5 bases each). V lost 7 bases to trimming and J lost 2 bases, with 12 bases between them. The CDR3 is 13 residues long. Per germline, CDR1 MNHEY and CDR2 SMNVEV (reference sequence). The CDR3 loop reads CASTSGTAYEQYF. For the CDR3, the DNA is TGTGCCAGCACCTCCGGGACGGCCTACGAGCAGTACTTC.

In this sample, this clone turned up a few times. V usage is TRBV7-9 and J usage is TRBJ2-2; 10 positions agree with TRBD1. The CDR3 covers 16 residues. V lost 3 bases and J lost 6; bases outside the gene matches: 7. Germline V CDR1 and CDR2: SEHNR, FQNEAQ (reference sequence). The chain's CDR3 is CASSLTGGRHSGELFF. Here the CDR3 DNA reads TGTGCCAGCAGCTTGACAGGGGGCCGTCATTCCGGGGAGCTGTTTTTT.

As to this clone: This may be a read error, as it is one base from a much larger clone. Distinct nucleotide sequences in the sample also encode this CDR3. J is TRBJ2-7 and V is TRBV6-1; the D gene is possibly TRBD1 (6 bases). The CDR3 loop spans 13 amino acids. With 6 bases removed from V and 1 base from J, the gap between germline ends came to 10 bases. CDR1 is MNHNS, CDR2 SASEGT, per germline. CDR3 sequence: CASSPGQSYEQYF. CDR3 nucleotides: TGTGCCAGCAGCCCCGGACAGTCCTACGAGCAGTACTTC.

This clone turned up a few times. The DNA of the CDR3 is TGCGCCAGCAGCGTTGGCGGCGGAACTAATGAAAAACTGTTTTTT. It codes for CASSVGGGTNEKLFF. The chain is built from TRBV4-3 and TRBJ1-4; D is uncertain. Trimming stripped 5 bases from V and 1 base from J, with 11 bases between. CDR1 is LGHNA, CDR2 YSLEER, per germline. The CDR3 length is 15 residues.

A few counts support this clone. The rearrangement uses TRBV6-6 and TRBJ2-3, with 7 positions matching TRBD2. The V segment lost 10 bases and the J segment 1 base; nucleotides outside the gene matches: 8. This CDR3 is 14 amino acids long. The germline V gene has CDR1 MNHNY and CDR2 SVGAGI (reference sequence). The chain's CDR3 is CATNPRGGTDTQYF. The CDR3 DNA is TGTGCCACCAACCCTCGGGGGGGCACAGATACGCAGTATTTT.